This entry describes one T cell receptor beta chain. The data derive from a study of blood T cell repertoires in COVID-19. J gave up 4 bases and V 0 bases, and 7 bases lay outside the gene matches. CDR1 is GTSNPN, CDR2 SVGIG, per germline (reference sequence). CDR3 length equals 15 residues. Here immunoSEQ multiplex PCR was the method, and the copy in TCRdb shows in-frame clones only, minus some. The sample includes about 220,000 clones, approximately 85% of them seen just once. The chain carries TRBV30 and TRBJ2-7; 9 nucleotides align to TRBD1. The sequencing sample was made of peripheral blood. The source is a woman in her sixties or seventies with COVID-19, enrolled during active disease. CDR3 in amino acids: CAWSVQGTGRYEQYF. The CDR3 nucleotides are TGTGCCTGGAGTGTACAGGGGACAGGGCGGTACGAGCAGTACTTC.